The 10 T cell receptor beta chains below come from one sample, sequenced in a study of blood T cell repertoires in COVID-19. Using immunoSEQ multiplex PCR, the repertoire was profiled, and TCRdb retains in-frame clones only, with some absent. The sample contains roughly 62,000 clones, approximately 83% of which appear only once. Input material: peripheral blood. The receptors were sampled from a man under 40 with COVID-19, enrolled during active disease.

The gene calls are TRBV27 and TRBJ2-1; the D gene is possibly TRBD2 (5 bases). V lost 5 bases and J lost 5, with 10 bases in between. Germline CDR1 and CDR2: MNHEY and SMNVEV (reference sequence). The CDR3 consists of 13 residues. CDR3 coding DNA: TGTGCCAGCAGTCCTATCGGGGACAATGAGCAGTTCTTC. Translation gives CASSPIGDNEQFF.

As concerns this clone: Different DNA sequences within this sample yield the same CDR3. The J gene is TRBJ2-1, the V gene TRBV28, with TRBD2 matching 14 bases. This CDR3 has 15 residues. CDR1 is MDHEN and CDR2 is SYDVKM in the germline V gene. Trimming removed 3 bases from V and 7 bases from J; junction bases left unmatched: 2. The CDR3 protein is CASSLGTSGRNEQFF. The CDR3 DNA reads TGTGCCAGCAGTTTGGGGACTAGCGGGAGAAATGAGCAGTTCTTC.

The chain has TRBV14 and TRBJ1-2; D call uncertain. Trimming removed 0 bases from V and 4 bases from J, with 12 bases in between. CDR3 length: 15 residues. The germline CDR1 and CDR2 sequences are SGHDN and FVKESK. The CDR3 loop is CASSQDWRRGYGYTF. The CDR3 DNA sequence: TGTGCCAGCAGCCAAGATTGGCGGCGGGGCTATGGCTACACCTTC. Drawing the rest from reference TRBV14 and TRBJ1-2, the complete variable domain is EAGVTQFPSHSVIEKGQTVTLRCDPISGHDNLYWYRRVMGKEIKFLLHFVKESKQDESGMPNNRFLAERTGGTYSTLKVQPAELEDSGVYFCASSQDWRRGYGYTFGSGTRLTVV.

CDR3 sequence: CASHSGRRSEQYF. DNA for the CDR3: TGTGCCAGCCATAGCGGGAGAAGGAGCGAGCAGTACTTC. The chain is built from TRBV6-1 and TRBJ2-7, with 9 bases identical to TRBD2. Germline-derived CDR1 and CDR2 are MNHNS and SASEGT. Germline trimming cut 8 bases from V and 6 bases from J; bases unmatched to any gene: 8. The CDR3 covers 13 residues.

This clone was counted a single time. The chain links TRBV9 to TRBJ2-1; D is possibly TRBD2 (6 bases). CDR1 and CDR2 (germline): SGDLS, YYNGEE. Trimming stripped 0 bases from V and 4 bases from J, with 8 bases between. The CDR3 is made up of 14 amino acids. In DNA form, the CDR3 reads TGTGCCAGCAGCGTAGGCGGGGAATACAATGAGCAGTTCTTC. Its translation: CASSVGGEYNEQFF. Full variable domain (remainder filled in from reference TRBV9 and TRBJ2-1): DSGVTQTPKHLITATGQRVTLRCSPRSGDLSVYWYQQSLDQGLQFLIQYYNGEERAKGNILERFSAQQFPDLHSELNLSSLELGDSALYFCASSVGGEYNEQFFGPGTRLTVL.

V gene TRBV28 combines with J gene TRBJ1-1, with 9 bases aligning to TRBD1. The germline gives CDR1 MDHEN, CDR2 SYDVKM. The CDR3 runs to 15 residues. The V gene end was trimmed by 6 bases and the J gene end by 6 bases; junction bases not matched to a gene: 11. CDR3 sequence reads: CASRTPGTGISEAFF. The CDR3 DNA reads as TGTGCCAGCAGGACTCCCGGGACAGGGATATCTGAAGCTTTCTTT.

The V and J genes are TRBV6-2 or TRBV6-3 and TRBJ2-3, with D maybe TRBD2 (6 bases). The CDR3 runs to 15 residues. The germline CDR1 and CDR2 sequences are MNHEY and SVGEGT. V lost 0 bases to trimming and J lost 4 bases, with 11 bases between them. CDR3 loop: CASSYSFGSADTQYF. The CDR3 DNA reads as TGTGCCAGCAGTTACTCGTTCGGGAGTGCAGATACGCAGTATTTT.

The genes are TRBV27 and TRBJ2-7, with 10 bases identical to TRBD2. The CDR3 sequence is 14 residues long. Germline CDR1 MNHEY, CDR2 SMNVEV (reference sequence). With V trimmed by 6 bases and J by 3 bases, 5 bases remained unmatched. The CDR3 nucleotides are TGTGCCAGCAGGGTTAGCGGGAGGATCTACGAGCAGTACTTC. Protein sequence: CASRVSGRIYEQYF.

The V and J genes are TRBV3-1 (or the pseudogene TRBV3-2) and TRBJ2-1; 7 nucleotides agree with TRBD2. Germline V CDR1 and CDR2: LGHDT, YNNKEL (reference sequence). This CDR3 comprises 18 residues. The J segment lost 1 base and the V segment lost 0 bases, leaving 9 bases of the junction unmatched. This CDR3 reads CASSQDLASGFSYNEQFF. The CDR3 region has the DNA TGTGCCAGCAGCCAAGATTTGGCTAGCGGTTTTTCCTACAATGAGCAGTTCTTC.

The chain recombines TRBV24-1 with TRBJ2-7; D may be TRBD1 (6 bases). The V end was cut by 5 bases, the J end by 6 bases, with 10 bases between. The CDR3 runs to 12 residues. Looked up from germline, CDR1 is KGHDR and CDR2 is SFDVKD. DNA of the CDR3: TGTGCCACCAGTGGTAGCAGGGGCGAGCAGTACTTC. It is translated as CATSGSRGEQYF.